These 15 T cell receptor beta chains share one sample of origin, sequenced in a study of T cell responses to AZD1222 COVID-19 vaccine. Generated by immunoSEQ multiplex PCR, the TCRdb table keeps only in-frame clones and is missing some. This table holds about 120,000 clones, around 84% found once. The input for sequencing was peripheral blood, taken 28 days after the second AZD1222 dose. These receptor sequences come from an adult who received the AZD1222 COVID-19 vaccine.

The gene calls are TRBV4-3 and TRBJ1-6, with 8 bases fitting TRBD1. The CDR3 runs to 17 residues. Germline V gene sequence: CDR1 LGHNA, CDR2 YSLEER. The V gene end was trimmed by 0 bases and the J gene end by 3 bases; junction bases not matched to a gene: 4. CDR3 sequence: CASSQDLGQDYNSPLHF. In DNA, the CDR3 is TGCGCCAGCAGCCAAGATCTGGGACAGGACTATAATTCACCCCTCCACTTT.

This clone was recorded only once. The genes are TRBV5-8 and TRBJ2-5, with D tentatively TRBD2 (6 bases). V lost 2 bases and J 5 bases, leaving 10 bases between the germline ends. The CDR3 runs 13 residues. Germline values: CDR1 SGHTS, CDR2 YDEGEE. CDR3 protein: CASSFGGPETQYF. CDR3 DNA sequence: TGTGCCAGCAGCTTCGGAGGGCCGGAGACCCAGTACTTC.

The chain recombines TRBV19 with TRBJ1-2; 11 bases are shared with TRBD1. The CDR3 runs to 14 residues. Trimming cost V 5 bases and J 3 bases; bases outside gene matches: 2. Germline V gives CDR1 LNHDA, CDR2 SQIVND (reference sequence). The DNA of the CDR3 is TGTGCCAGTAGTTCGGGACAGGGGGACTATGGCTACACCTTC. Residues: CASSSGQGDYGYTF.

This sequence joins TRBV5-5 and TRBJ2-7, with unresolved D. The CDR3 is 13 residues long. Trimming cost V 4 bases and J 3 bases, with 11 bases left between them. Germline V gives CDR1 SGHKS, CDR2 YYEKEE (reference sequence). The CDR3, as DNA: TGTGCCAGCAGCCTGTGGCCGGACTACGAGCAGTACTTC. It codes for CASSLWPDYEQYF. Full variable domain (missing parts from reference TRBV5-5 and TRBJ2-7): DAGVTQSPTHLIKTRGQQVTLRCSPISGHKSVSWYQQVLGQGPQFIFQYYEKEERGRGNFPDRFSARQFPNYSSELNVNALLLGDSALYLCASSLWPDYEQYFGPGTRLTVT.

In DNA form, the CDR3 reads TGTGCCAGCAGTTTACCCGGCAGGGATGGCTATGGCTACACCTTC. Translation: CASSLPGRDGYGYTF. The J gene is TRBJ1-2, the V gene TRBV28; tentatively, D is TRBD1 (5 bases). V lost 2 bases to trimming and J lost 4 bases, with 14 bases between them. CDR3 size: 15 residues. Germline CDR1 is MDHEN and CDR2 is SYDVKM.

This sequence joins TRBV6-6 and TRBJ1-4; D uncertain. V was cut by 0 bases and J by 5 bases, with 10 bases left in between. The CDR3 has 15 residues. Germline lookup yields CDR1 MNHNY and CDR2 SVGAGI (reference sequence). DNA for the CDR3: TGTGCCAGCAGTTACTCAGGGCTACCCAATGAAAAACTGTTTTTT. It yields the protein CASSYSGLPNEKLFF.

J is TRBJ2-2 and V is TRBV5-1, with a weak D call TRBD1 (5 bases). This CDR3 has 16 amino acids. Per the germline V gene, CDR1 is SGHRS and CDR2 is YFSETQ. V was shortened by 4 bases and J by 1 base, with 14 bases between the two germline ends. The CDR3 reads CASSQAGLVNTGELFF. The CDR3 DNA reads TGCGCCAGCAGCCAGGCAGGGTTGGTGAACACCGGGGAGCTGTTTTTT.

CDR3 sequence: CASSLERGGHYEQYF. For the CDR3, the DNA is TGTGCCAGCAGCTTAGAGCGGGGGGGGCACTACGAGCAGTACTTC. The chain joins TRBV7-2 to TRBJ2-7, with 10 bases matching TRBD2. The V gene's germline CDR1 is SGHTA and CDR2 FQGNSA. The V gene end was trimmed by 1 base and the J gene end by 3 bases; junction bases not matched to a gene: 3. The CDR3 has 15 residues.

CDR3 DNA: TGCGCCAGCAGACACGCGGGGACCACAGATACGCAGTATTTT. Translating it yields CASRHAGTTDTQYF. V is TRBV10-2 and J is TRBJ2-3; weak D call: TRBD2 (6 bases). Germline V gene data show CDR1 as WSHSY and CDR2 as SAAADI. V gave up 6 bases and J gave up 2 bases, with 12 bases separating them. CDR3 length equals 14 residues.

J is TRBJ1-3 and V is TRBV6-2 or TRBV6-3, with D possibly matching TRBD1 (6 bases). Trimming cost V 0 bases and J 4 bases, with 16 bases left between them. The CDR3 is 17 residues long. The germline V gene has CDR1 MNHEY and CDR2 SVGEGT. CDR3 sequence reads: CASSYSPTLTGGNTIYF. The CDR3 coding sequence is TGTGCCAGCAGTTACTCTCCTACGCTCACAGGGGGAAACACCATATATTTT.

This chain uses TRBV15 with TRBJ1-6; no clear D gene. V dropped 0 bases and J dropped 6 bases, with 0 bases sitting between them. The CDR3 is made up of 12 amino acids. CDR1 and CDR2 (germline): LNHNV, YYDKDF (reference sequence). The CDR3 region is CATSRDNSPLHF. CDR3 in DNA: TGTGCCACCAGCAGAGATAATTCACCCCTCCACTTT.

CDR3 bases: TGTGCCACCAGCAGAGATAATGACAGACTCTATGGCTACACCTTC. It specifies CATSRDNDRLYGYTF. J is TRBJ1-2 and V is TRBV15, with D perhaps matching TRBD1 (5 bases). Germline CDR1 reads LNHNV; CDR2 reads YYDKDF (reference sequence). V was trimmed by 0 bases and J by 4 bases, leaving 12 bases between them. The CDR3 length is 15 residues.

The table lists this clone with a count of one. V and J are TRBV5-8 and TRBJ1-1; D is perhaps TRBD1 (5 bases). This CDR3 has 12 amino acids. Germline V gene data show CDR1 as SGHTS and CDR2 as YDEGEE. V shed 7 bases and J shed 6 bases, with 13 bases lying between them. The CDR3: CASYRQPPEAFF. CDR3 DNA: TGTGCCAGCTATAGACAGCCCCCTGAAGCTTTCTTT. Looking up the rest from reference TRBV5-8 and TRBJ1-1 gives the full variable domain: EAGVTQSPTHLIKTRGQQATLRCSPISGHTSVYWYQQALGLGLQFLLWYDEGEERNRGNFPPRFSGRQFPNYSSELNVNALELEDSALYLCASYRQPPEAFFGQGTRLTVV.

V gene TRBV2 combines with J gene TRBJ1-4; D gene uncertain. Germline V lookup: CDR1 SNHLY, CDR2 FYNNEI. The CDR3 spans 13 residues. Trimming shortened V by 2 bases and J by 7 bases, and 8 bases separated the two germline ends. The CDR3 reads CASSENKGEKLFF. The CDR3 bases are TGTGCCAGCAGTGAAAATAAGGGTGAAAAACTGTTTTTT.

The chain has TRBV6-2 or TRBV6-3 and TRBJ1-5; the D gene is possibly TRBD1 (5 bases). Trimming pared 2 bases from V and 7 bases from J, leaving 15 bases between. The CDR3 is made up of 15 amino acids. Germline V gene sequence: CDR1 MNHEY, CDR2 SVGEGT. CDR3 region: CASSYGHHNTQPQHF. The CDR3 DNA sequence: TGTGCCAGCAGTTACGGACATCACAACACCCAGCCCCAGCATTTT.